This T cell receptor (beta chain) was profiled in a study of cytomegalovirus exposure and HLA in healthy donors. Study-wide context: Among some 400 genotyped donors, around 77% fell in the Caucasian-associated ancestry cluster.

Of note for this clone: Antigen unknown.

Overall study findings and caveats: A link between a missense DCLRE1C variant and TCR beta V- and J-gene trimming emerged from a later analysis. Overall, around 160 TCR beta chains were annotated as cytomegalovirus-associated.

The PCR used 60 Vbeta and 13 Jbeta primers. Assay: immunoSEQ multiplex PCR; the TCRdb copy retains only in-frame clones and omits some. This sample contains roughly 39,000 clones. V gave up 3 bases and J gave up 3 bases; unmatched junction bases: 4. Germline loops: CDR1 MNHEY, CDR2 SMNVEV (reference sequence). CDR3 length: 14 amino acids. The sample was PBMCs. The chain uses TRBV27 and TRBJ2-7, with 8 positions matching TRBD1. This receptor was obtained from a man aged 25-45 years in good health and CMV-seronegative. The CDR3: CASSFGTGIYEQYF. CDR3 nucleotide sequence: TGTGCCAGCAGTTTCGGGACAGGAATCTACGAGCAGTACTTC.